Given below is one T cell receptor (beta chain) in context. The sample comes from a study of PD-1 blockade in classical Hodgkin lymphoma. Exposure to brentuximab vedotin varied, and each patient had relapsed following autologous stem cell transplantation. The CDR3 contains 14 residues. With V trimmed by 10 bases and J by 6 bases, 8 bases remained unmatched. CDR1 and CDR2 (germline): MNHEY, SMNVEV (reference sequence). Produced via immunoSEQ multiplex PCR; TCRdb's table is partial and in-frame only. The repertoire holds about 17,000 clones, 70% to 80% seen once, with about 5% in the top ten. The input for sequencing was peripheral blood mononuclear cells (PBMCs), taken at baseline. This receptor was identified in a human donor with classical Hodgkin lymphoma. The chain recombines TRBV27 with TRBJ2-2, with 10 bases fitting TRBD1. The CDR3 reads CATRRDRGPGELFF. In nucleotides, the CDR3 is TGTGCCACCCGACGGGACAGGGGCCCCGGGGAGCTGTTTTTT.